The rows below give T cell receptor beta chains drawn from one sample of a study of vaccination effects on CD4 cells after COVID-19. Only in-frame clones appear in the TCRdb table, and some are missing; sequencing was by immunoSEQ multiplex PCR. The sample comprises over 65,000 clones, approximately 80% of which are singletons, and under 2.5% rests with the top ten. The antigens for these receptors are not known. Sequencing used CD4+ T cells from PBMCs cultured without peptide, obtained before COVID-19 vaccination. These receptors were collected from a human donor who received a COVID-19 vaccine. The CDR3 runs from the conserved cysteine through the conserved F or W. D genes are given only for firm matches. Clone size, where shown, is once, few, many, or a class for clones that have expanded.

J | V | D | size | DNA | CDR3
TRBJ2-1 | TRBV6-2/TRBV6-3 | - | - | TGTGCCAGCAGTTACGGGGACCAGATTGGGAACGGTGAGCAGTTCTTC | CASSYGDQIGNGEQFF
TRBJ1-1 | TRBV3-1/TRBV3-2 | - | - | TGTGCCAGCAGCCAATTCGGGGGGACGAACACTGAAGCTTTCTTT | CASSQFGGTNTEAFF
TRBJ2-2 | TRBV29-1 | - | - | TGCAGCGTTGGAGCGTTTAACACCGGGGAGCTGTTTTTT | CSVGAFNTGELFF
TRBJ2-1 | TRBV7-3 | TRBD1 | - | TGTGCCAGCAGCTTGGGGACAGGGGGCTTATTTAGGGATGAGCAGTTCTTC | CASSLGTGGLFRDEQFF
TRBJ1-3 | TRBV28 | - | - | TGTGCCAGCAGTTACTGGGGCTCGGGAAACACCATATATTTT | CASSYWGSGNTIYF
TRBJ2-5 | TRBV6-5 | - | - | TGTGCCAGCAGCCGCCAGACAGCGTACCAAGAGACCCAGTACTTC | CASSRQTAYQETQYF
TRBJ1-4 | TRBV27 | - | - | TGTGCCAGCAGTCCAAGGGACCTAAGGGCAGAAAAACTGTTTTTT | CASSPRDLRAEKLFF
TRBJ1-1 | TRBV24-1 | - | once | TGTGCCACCAGGGGCACGAACACTGAAGCTTTCTTT | CATRGTNTEAFF
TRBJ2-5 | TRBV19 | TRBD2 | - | TGTGCCAGTGCGGCGGGGGGCAGAGAGACCCAGTACTTC | CASAAGGRETQYF
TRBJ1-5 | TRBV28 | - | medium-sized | TGTGCCAGCAGTCCTCACGCCAATCAGCCCCAGCATTTT | CASSPHANQPQHF
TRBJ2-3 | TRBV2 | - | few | TGTGCCAGCAGGGGGGCTTTGAACACAGATACGCAGTATTTT | CASRGALNTDTQYF
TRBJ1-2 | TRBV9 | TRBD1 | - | TGTGCCAGCAGCCCACGGGACAGGGGATCCTCGTATGGCTACACCTTC | CASSPRDRGSSYGYTF
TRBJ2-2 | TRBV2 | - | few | TGTGCCAGCAGACGCGATTTAACCGGGGAGCTGTTTTTT | CASRRDLTGELFF
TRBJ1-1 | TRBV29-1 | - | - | TGCAGCGTTGTAGGATGGGCAGTTGAAGCTTTCTTT | CSVVGWAVEAFF
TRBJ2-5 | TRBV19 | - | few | TGTGCCAGTAGTATTCTGTACCCTAAAGAGACCCAGTACTTC | CASSILYPKETQYF
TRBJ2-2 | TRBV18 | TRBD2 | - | TGTGCCAGCTCACACCAGGGGACTAGCGGTACCGGGGAGCTGTTTTTT | CASSHQGTSGTGELFF
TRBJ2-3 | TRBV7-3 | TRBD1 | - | TGTGCCAGCAGCTTGGTTGGGACAGGGAGTGGCACAGATACGCAGTATTTT | CASSLVGTGSGTDTQYF